This entry concerns a single T cell receptor (beta chain). The sample comes from a study of technical replicates of blood from several donors. Produced via immunoSEQ multiplex PCR; TCRdb's table is partial and in-frame only. The sample records 70,000 to 85,000 clones, roughly 97% being singletons. The V gene lost 3 bases and the J gene lost 9 bases, with 9 bases spanning the gap. This CDR3 contains 11 residues. Germline V CDR1 and CDR2: DFQATT, SNEGSKA (reference sequence). The TCR was taken from a human donor in good health. This rearrangement joins TRBV20-1 to TRBJ2-1; a weak D match, TRBD2 (5 bases). The sample consisted of T cells isolated from PBMCs. CDR3 bases: TGCAGTGCTAGTTACGCGGGTGAGCAGTTCTTC. Amino acids: CSASYAGEQFF.